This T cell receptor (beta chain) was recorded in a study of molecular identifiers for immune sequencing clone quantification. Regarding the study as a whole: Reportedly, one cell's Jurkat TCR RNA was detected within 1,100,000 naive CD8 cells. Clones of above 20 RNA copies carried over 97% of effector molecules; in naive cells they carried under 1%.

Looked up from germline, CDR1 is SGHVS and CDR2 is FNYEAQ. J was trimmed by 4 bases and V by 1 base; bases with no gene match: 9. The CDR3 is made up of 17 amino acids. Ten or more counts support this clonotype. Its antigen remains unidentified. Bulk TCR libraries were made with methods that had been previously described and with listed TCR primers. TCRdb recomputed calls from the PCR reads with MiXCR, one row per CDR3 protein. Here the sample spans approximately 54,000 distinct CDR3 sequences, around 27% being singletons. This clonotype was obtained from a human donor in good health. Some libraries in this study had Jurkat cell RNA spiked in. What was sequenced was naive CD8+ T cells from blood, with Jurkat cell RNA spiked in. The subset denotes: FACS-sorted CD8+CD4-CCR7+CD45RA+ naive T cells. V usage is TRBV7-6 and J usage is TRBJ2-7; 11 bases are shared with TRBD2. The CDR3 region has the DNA TGTGCCAGCAGCTTAGAAAGTAGCGGGGGGGCCTATTACGAGCAGTACTTC. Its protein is CASSLESSGGAYYEQYF.